This TCR beta chain stems from a study of identical twins. Study-level results: Invariant T cells like MAIT and iNKT could partly confound the zero-insertion analyses. Weaker excess sharing between twins was seen in beta out-of-frame sequences. In cord blood, abundant beta clonotypes had fewer insertions; memory showed no trend.

The CDR3 runs to 15 residues. Looked up from germline, CDR1 is SGHRS and CDR2 is YFSETQ. Trimming shortened V by 0 bases and J by 5 bases, and 13 bases separated the two germline ends. This clonotype was detected many times. As yet, its antigen is unknown. cDNA molecules carried unique molecular identifiers, and template switching added a universal primer site. Each CDR3 protein gets one entry after TCRdb re-called the 5' RACE reads with MiXCR. The sample carries under 400,000 distinct CDR3 sequences, 7% to 9.5% recorded once. This chain connects TRBV5-1 to TRBJ2-3; D is unresolved. Sequenced: naive T cells sorted from blood. The origin of this receptor is a woman in her 50s in good health. For the CDR3, the DNA is TGCGCCAGCAGCTTGGCACGACCCCCGGGAGATACGCAGTATTTT. It yields the protein CASSLARPPGDTQYF.